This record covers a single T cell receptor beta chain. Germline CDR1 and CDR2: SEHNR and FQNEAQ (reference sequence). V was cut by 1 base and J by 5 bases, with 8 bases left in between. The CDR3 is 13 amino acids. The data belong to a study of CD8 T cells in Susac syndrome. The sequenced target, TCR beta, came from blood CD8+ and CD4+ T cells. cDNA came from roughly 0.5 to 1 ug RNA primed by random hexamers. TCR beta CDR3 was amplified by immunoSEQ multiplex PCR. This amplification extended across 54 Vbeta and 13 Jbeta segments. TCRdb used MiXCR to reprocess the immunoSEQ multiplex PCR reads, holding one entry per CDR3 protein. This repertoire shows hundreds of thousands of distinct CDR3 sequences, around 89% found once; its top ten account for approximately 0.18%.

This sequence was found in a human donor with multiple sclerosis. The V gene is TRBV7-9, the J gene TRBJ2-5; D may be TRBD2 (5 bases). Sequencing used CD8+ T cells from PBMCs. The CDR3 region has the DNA TGTGCCAGCAGCTTAGGCACGGGGGAGACCCAGTACTTC. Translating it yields CASSLGTGETQYF.